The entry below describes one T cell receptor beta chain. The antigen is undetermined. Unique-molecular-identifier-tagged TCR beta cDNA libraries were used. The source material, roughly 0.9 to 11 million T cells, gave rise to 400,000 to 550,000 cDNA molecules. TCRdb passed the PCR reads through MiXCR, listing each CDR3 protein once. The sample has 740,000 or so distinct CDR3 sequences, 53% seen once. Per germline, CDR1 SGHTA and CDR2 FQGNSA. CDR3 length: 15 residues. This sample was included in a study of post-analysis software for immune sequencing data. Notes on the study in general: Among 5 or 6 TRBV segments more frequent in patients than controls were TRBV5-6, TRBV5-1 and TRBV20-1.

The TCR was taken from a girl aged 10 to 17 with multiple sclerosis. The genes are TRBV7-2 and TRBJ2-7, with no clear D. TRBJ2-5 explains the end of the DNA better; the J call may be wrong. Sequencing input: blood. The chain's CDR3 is CASSLRLTQRETQYF. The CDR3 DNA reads TGTGCCAGCAGCTTACGACTCACCCAGAGGGAGACCCAGTACTTC.